The source of this T cell receptor beta chain is a study of response to subunit inactivated influenza vaccine. Study results and caveats: The authors put forward the suggestion that each seasonal influenza vaccination may bring in only a limited number of new T cells.

TCRdb analysed the RT-PCR reads with MiXCR anew, one entry per CDR3 protein. The table records under 750,000 distinct CDR3 sequences, around 11% of them present only once. The CDR3 runs 17 residues. V gave up 3 bases and J gave up 0 bases; unmatched junction bases: 3. Germline V CDR1 and CDR2: KGHSH, LQKENI. Remarks on this clonotype: What it binds is not known.

Material: PBMCs from blood, obtained on the day of vaccination. This sequence originates from a man aged 50-60 years who received an inactivated influenza vaccine. V and J are TRBV18 and TRBJ2-4; the match to TRBD1 covers 12 bases. The CDR3 nucleotides read TGTGCCAGCTCACCGGGACAGGGGGCGGGAGCCAAAAACATTCAGTACTTC. Its protein product is CASSPGQGAGAKNIQYF. Supplemented by reference TRBV18 and TRBJ2-4, the full variable domain reads NAGVMQNPRHLVRRRGQEARLRCSPMKGHSHVYWYRQLPEEGLKFMVYLQKENIIDESGMPKERFSAEFPKEGPSILRIQQVVRGDSAAYFCASSPGQGAGAKNIQYFGAGTRLSVL.